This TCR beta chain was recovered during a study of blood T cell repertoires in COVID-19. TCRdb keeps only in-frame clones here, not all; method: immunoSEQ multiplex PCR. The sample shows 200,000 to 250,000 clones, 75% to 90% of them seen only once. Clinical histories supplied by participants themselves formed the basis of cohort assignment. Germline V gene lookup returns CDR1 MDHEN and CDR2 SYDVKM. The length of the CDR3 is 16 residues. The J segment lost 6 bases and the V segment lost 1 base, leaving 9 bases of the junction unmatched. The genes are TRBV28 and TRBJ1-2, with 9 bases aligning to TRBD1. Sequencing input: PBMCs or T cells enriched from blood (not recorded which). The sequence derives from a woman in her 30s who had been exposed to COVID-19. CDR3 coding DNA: TGTGCCAGCAGTTTATCGGACAGGGGAAGATCGGATGGCTACACCTTC. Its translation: CASSLSDRGRSDGYTF.